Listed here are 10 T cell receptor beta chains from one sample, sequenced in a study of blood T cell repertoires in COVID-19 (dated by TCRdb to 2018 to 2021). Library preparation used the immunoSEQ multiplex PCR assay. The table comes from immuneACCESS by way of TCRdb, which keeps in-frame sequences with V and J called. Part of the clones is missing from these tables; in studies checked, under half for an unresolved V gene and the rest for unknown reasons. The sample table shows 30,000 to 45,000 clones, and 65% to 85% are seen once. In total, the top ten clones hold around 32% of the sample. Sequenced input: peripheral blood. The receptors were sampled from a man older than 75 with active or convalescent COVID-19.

The CDR3 coding sequence is TGTGCCAGCAGTTTGGGACAGGTTGGTTCGGCTGAAAAACTGTTTTTT. As protein: CASSLGQVGSAEKLFF. The chain combines TRBV28 with TRBJ1-4; 8 bases are a match to TRBD1. Trimming removed 3 bases from V and 7 bases from J; junction bases left unmatched: 10. The CDR3 spans 16 residues. Germline CDR1 reads MDHEN; CDR2 reads SYDVKM.

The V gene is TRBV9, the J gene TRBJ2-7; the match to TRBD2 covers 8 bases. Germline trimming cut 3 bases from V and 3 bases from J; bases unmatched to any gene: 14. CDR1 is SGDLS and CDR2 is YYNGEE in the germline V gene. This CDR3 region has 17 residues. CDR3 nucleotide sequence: TGTGCCAGCAGCGCCCAAGGCAGGAGGGGACTAGGCTACGAGCAGTACTTC. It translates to CASSAQGRRGLGYEQYF.

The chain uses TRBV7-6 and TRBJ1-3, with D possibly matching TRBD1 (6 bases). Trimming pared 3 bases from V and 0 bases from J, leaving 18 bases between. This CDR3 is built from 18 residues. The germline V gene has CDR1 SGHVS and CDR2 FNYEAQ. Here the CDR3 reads CASSFSGTSVSSGNTIYF. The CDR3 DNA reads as TGTGCCAGCAGCTTTTCCGGGACATCTGTAAGCTCTGGAAACACCATATATTTT.

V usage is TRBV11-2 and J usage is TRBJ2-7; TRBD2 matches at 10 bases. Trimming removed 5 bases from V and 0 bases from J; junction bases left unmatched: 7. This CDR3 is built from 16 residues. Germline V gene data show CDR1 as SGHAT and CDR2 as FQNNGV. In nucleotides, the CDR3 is TGTGCCAGCAGCCGAGGGACTAGCGTTAGCTCCTACGAGCAGTACTTC. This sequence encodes CASSRGTSVSSYEQYF.

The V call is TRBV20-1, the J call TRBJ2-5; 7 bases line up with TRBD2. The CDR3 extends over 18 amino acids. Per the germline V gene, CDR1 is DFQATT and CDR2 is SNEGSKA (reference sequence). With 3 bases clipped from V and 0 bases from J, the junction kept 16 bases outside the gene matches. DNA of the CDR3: TGCAGTGCTAGTGTGGAGGTGGCCAGCGGGGTGTACCAAGAGACCCAGTACTTC. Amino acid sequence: CSASVEVASGVYQETQYF.

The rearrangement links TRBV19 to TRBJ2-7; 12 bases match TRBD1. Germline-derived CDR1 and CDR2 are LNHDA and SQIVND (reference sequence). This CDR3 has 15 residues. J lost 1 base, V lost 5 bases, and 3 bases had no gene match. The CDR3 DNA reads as TGTGCCAGTAGTGCGGGACAGGGGGCATCCTACGAGCAGTACTTC. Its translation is CASSAGQGASYEQYF.

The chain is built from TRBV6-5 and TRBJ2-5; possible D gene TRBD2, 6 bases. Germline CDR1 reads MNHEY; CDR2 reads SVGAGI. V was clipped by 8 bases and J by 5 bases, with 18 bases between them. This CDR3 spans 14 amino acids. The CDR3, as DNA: TGTGCCAGCCGAGGGTCGACTAGAGGGGAGACCCAGTACTTC. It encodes CASRGSTRGETQYF.

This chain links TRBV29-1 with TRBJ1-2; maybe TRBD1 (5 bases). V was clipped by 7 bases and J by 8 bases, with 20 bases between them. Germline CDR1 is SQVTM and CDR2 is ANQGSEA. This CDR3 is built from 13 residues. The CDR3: CSAPSGGNQGYTF. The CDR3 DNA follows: TGCAGCGCTCCCAGTGGGGGGAATCAAGGCTACACCTTC.

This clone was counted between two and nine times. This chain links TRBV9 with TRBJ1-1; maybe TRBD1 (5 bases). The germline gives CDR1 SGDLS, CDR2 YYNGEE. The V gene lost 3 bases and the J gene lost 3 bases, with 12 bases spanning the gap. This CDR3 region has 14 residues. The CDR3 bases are TGTGCCAGCAGCGATACAGGTGGGGACACTGAAGCTTTCTTT. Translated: CASSDTGGDTEAFF.

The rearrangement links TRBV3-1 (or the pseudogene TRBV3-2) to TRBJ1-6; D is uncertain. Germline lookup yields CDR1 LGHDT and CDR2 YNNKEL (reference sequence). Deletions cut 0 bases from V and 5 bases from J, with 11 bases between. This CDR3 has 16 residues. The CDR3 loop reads CASSQERAGHNSPLHF. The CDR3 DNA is TGTGCCAGCAGCCAAGAACGTGCAGGCCATAATTCACCCCTCCACTTT.